Listed below are T cell receptor beta chains from one sample, sequenced in a study of beta chain features in type 1 diabetes. This table comes from immunoSEQ multiplex PCR, and its TCRdb copy is limited to in-frame clones, with some not included. The table lists approximately 170,000 clones, almost 65% of them singletons. Material for sequencing was naive CD4+ T cells from blood. Receptors originate from a young man with type 1 diabetes. CDR3s include the opening cysteine and the closing phenylalanine or tryptophan. D genes are given only for firm matches. Rows may omit the clone size; those that give it use once, few, many or a size class.

clone_size,cdr3_length,d_call,v_call,j_call,cdr3_aa,cdr3_nt
few,14,NA,TRBV5-1,TRBJ2-5,CASSLVLERETQYF,TGCGCCAGCAGCTTGGTTCTAGAGAGGGAGACCCAGTACTTC
NA,15,TRBD2,TRBV7-2,TRBJ2-5,CASSPKRGSWETQYF,TGTGCCAGCAGCCCAAAGCGGGGTAGCTGGGAGACCCAGTACTTC
NA,13,NA,TRBV7-2,TRBJ2-7,CASSSDSEGEKYF,TGTGCCAGCAGCTCGGACTCGGAAGGGGAGAAGTACTTC
few,13,NA,TRBV6-5,TRBJ2-4,CASSRRITNIQYF,TGTGCCAGCAGCCGGCGGATTACTAACATTCAGTACTTC
NA,11,NA,TRBV29-1,TRBJ2-3,CSARTTDTQYF,TGCAGCGCCAGGACCACAGATACGCAGTATTTT
NA,15,NA,TRBV7-8,TRBJ2-1,CASSRLDSYYNEQFF,TGTGCCAGCAGCCGTCTAGACAGTTACTACAATGAGCAGTTCTTC
few,13,NA,TRBV7-2,TRBJ1-2,CASSHQGNYGYTF,TGTGCCAGCAGCCATCAGGGGAACTATGGCTACACCTTC
NA,15,TRBD1,TRBV7-2,TRBJ2-6,CASSRDRAGANVLTF,TGTGCCAGCAGCCGTGACAGGGCTGGGGCCAACGTCCTGACTTTC
few,12,TRBD1,TRBV29-1,TRBJ1-4,CSAGTENEKLFF,TGCAGCGCGGGGACAGAAAATGAAAAACTGTTTTTT
NA,15,NA,TRBV9,TRBJ1-2,CASSVGMGLGYGYTF,TGTGCCAGCAGCGTAGGAATGGGGCTGGGCTATGGCTACACCTTC
NA,15,NA,TRBV5-1,TRBJ2-3,CASSLGGASTDTQYF,TGCGCCAGCAGCTTGGGTGGGGCGAGCACAGATACGCAGTATTTT
once,14,NA,TRBV29-1,TRBJ1-5,CSVAPGGVDQPQHF,TGCAGCGTTGCACCTGGGGGGGTGGATCAGCCCCAGCATTTT
NA,14,TRBD1,TRBV28,TRBJ1-2,CASSASDRGDGYTF,TGTGCCAGCAGCGCCTCAGACAGGGGCGATGGCTACACCTTC
NA,16,TRBD2,TRBV5-1,TRBJ2-5,CASSPPLAGEQETQYF,TGCGCCAGCAGCCCGCCGCTAGCGGGGGAGCAAGAGACCCAGTACTTC
few,14,NA,TRBV7-9,TRBJ1-4,CASSTSGFGEKLFF,TGTGCCAGCAGCACGTCAGGGTTCGGAGAAAAACTGTTTTTT
NA,13,NA,TRBV30,TRBJ1-1,CAWSVGENTEAFF,TGTGCCTGGAGTGTTGGGGAAAACACTGAAGCTTTCTTT
NA,12,NA,TRBV30,TRBJ1-4,CAWSVGKGKLFF,TGTGCCTGGAGTGTAGGGAAGGGAAAACTGTTTTTT
NA,12,NA,TRBV29-1,TRBJ2-3,CSVDSDSPTQYF,TGCAGCGTTGATAGCGACAGTCCTACGCAGTATTTT
NA,14,TRBD2,TRBV29-1,TRBJ2-5,CSVSVLAGEETQYF,TGCAGCGTTTCGGTACTAGCGGGGGAAGAGACCCAGTACTTC
NA,16,NA,TRBV10-3,TRBJ1-6,CAISDPRLDINSPLHF,TGTGCCATCAGTGACCCCAGGCTGGATATTAATTCACCCCTCCACTTT
NA,14,TRBD1,TRBV7-2,TRBJ2-1,CASSRDRFTNEQFF,TGTGCCAGCAGCCGGGACAGATTTACGAATGAGCAGTTCTTC
NA,16,TRBD1,TRBV4-3,TRBJ2-7,CASSQVPGQGSYEQYF,TGCGCCAGCAGCCAAGTCCCGGGACAGGGATCCTACGAGCAGTACTTC
few,13,NA,TRBV5-1,TRBJ2-5,CASSLIPGETQYF,TGCGCCAGCAGCTTGATCCCAGGGGAGACCCAGTACTTC
NA,13,TRBD1,TRBV25-1,TRBJ2-2,CAIRTGGTGELFF,TGTGCCATAAGGACAGGTGGCACCGGGGAGCTGTTTTTT
few,13,TRBD2,TRBV30,TRBJ2-1,CASRGGTYNEQFF,TGTGCCTCCCGGGGGGGCACCTACAATGAGCAGTTCTTC
NA,11,NA,TRBV2,TRBJ1-1,CASSGGTEAFF,TGTGCCAGCAGTGGAGGGACTGAAGCTTTCTTT
few,16,NA,TRBV5-1,TRBJ2-1,CASSQATSLVGGEQFF,TGCGCCAGCAGCCAGGCCACTAGTTTGGTTGGCGGTGAGCAGTTCTTC
NA,13,NA,TRBV15,TRBJ2-1,CATSRDQNLEQFF,TGTGCCACCAGCAGAGATCAGAACCTCGAGCAGTTCTTC
once,11,NA,TRBV4-3,TRBJ1-1,CASRSNTEAFF,TGCGCCAGCAGGTCGAACACTGAAGCTTTCTTT
NA,14,NA,TRBV9,TRBJ2-1,CASSVVHRDNEQFF,TGTGCCAGCAGCGTGGTCCACAGAGACAATGAGCAGTTCTTC
NA,14,NA,TRBV30,TRBJ2-7,CAWNIQGNRYEQYF,TGTGCCTGGAATATACAGGGTAATCGGTACGAGCAGTACTTC
NA,13,NA,TRBV25-1,TRBJ2-7,CASRPQGGSEQYF,TGTGCCAGCAGGCCTCAGGGGGGCTCCGAGCAGTACTTC
NA,15,TRBD1,TRBV7-8,TRBJ1-1,CASSSGQVINTEAFF,TGTGCCAGCAGCTCCGGACAGGTCATAAACACTGAAGCTTTCTTT
NA,12,TRBD1,TRBV2,TRBJ1-1,CASSEGTGEAFF,TGTGCCAGCAGTGAAGGGACAGGTGAAGCTTTCTTT
NA,15,TRBD1,TRBV30,TRBJ2-2,CAWSTGQGTTGELFF,TGTGCCTGGTCCACGGGACAGGGGACGACCGGGGAGCTGTTTTTT
NA,18,TRBD1,TRBV23-1,TRBJ2-7,CASSQTKGQGKKHYEQYF,TGCGCCAGCAGTCAGACGAAGGGACAGGGGAAAAAGCACTACGAGCAGTACTTC
NA,13,NA,TRBV9,TRBJ2-5,CASSVGPKETQYF,TGTGCCAGCAGCGTAGGACCGAAAGAGACCCAGTACTTC
NA,15,NA,TRBV4-1,TRBJ2-4,CASSDDTLAKNIQYF,TGCGCCAGCAGCGATGACACGCTAGCCAAAAACATTCAGTACTTC
NA,15,TRBD2,TRBV11-2,TRBJ2-5,CASRRLAGGKETQYF,TGTGCCAGCAGGCGACTAGCGGGGGGAAAAGAGACCCAGTACTTC
few,15,NA,TRBV29-1,TRBJ2-4,CSVNQDTLAKNIQYF,TGCAGCGTCAACCAGGACACCCTAGCCAAAAACATTCAGTACTTC
few,15,TRBD1,TRBV30,TRBJ1-5,CAWSEDRGSNQPQHF,TGTGCCTGGAGTGAGGACAGGGGCAGCAATCAGCCCCAGCATTTT
NA,15,NA,TRBV28,TRBJ2-7,CASSLRGRSSYEQYF,TGTGCCAGCAGTTTGCGGGGCAGAAGCTCCTACGAGCAGTACTTC
few,16,NA,TRBV9,TRBJ1-1,CASSSHPVTAEGEAFF,TGTGCCAGCAGCTCCCACCCCGTGACAGCGGAGGGTGAAGCTTTCTTT
NA,12,NA,TRBV7-2,TRBJ2-7,CASSLRAGEQYF,TGTGCCAGCAGCCTCCGGGCCGGCGAGCAGTACTTC